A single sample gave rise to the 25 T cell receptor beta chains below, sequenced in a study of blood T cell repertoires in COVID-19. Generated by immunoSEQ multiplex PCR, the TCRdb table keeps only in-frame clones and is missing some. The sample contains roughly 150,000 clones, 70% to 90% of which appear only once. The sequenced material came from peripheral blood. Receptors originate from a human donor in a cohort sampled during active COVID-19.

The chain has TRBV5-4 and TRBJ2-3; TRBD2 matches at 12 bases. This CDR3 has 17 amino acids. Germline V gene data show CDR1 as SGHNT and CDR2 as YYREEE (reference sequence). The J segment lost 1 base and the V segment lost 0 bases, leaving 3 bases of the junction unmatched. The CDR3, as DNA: TGTGCCAGCAGCTTGGGCACTAGCGGGGGGCGCACAGATACGCAGTATTTT. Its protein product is CASSLGTSGGRTDTQYF.

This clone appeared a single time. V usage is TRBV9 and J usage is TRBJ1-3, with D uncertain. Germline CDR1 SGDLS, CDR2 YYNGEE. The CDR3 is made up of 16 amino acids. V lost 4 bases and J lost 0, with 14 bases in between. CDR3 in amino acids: CASSSGVASSGNTIYF. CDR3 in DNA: TGTGCCAGCAGCAGCGGGGTAGCCTCCTCTGGAAACACCATATATTTT.

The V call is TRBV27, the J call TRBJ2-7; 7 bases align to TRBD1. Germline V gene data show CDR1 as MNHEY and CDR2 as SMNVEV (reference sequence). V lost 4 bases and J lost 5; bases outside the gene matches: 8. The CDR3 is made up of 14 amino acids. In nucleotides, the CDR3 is TGTGCCAGCAGTTCTGGTCAGGGGGAGAACGAGCAGTACTTC. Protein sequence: CASSSGQGENEQYF.

The DNA of the CDR3 is TGTGCCAGCAGCTTACCACTCCCCACAGATACGCAGTATTTT. It yields the protein CASSLPLPTDTQYF. This chain uses TRBV13 with TRBJ2-3, with no clear D. The CDR3 has 14 amino acids. Germline V gene data show CDR1 as PRHDT and CDR2 as FYEKMQ (reference sequence). V lost 2 bases, J lost 2 bases, and 8 bases lay in between.

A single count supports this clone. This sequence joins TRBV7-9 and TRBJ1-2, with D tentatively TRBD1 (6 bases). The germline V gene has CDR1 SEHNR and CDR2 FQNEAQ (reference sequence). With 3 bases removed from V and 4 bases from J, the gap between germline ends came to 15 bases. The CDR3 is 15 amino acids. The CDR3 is CASSFSPGETYGYTF. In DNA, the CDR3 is TGTGCCAGCAGCTTTTCTCCAGGGGAAACCTATGGCTACACCTTC.

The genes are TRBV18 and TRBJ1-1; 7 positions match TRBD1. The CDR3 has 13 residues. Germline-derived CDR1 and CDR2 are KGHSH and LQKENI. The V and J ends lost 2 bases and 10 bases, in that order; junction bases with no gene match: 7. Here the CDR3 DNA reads TGTGCCAGCTCACCAAAACAGGGGATCCTAGCTTTCTTT. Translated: CASSPKQGILAFF.

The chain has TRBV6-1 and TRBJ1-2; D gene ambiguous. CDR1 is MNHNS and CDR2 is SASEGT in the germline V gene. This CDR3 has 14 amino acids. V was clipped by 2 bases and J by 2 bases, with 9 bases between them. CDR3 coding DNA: TGTGCCAGCAGTGAACAACAGAAGAACTATGGCTACACCTTC. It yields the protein CASSEQQKNYGYTF.

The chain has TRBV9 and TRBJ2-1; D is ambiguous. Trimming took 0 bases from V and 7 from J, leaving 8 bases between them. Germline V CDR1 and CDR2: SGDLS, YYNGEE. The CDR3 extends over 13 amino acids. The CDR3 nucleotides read TGTGCCAGCAGCGTAGCAGGTTGGAATGAGCAGTTCTTC. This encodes CASSVAGWNEQFF.

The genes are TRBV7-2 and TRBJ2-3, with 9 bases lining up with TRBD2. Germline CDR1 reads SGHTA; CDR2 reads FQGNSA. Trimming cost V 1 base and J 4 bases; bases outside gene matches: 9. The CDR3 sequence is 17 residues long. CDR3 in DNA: TGTGCCAGCAGCTTAGAGGTTCGAGCGGGGGGTCCAGATACGCAGTATTTT. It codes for CASSLEVRAGGPDTQYF.

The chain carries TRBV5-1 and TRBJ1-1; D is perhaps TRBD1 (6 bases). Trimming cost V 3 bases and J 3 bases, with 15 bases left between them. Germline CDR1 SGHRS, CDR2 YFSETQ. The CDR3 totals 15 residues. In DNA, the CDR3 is TGCGCCAGCAGCTCAATTACAGGGTCGGACACTGAAGCTTTCTTT. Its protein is CASSSITGSDTEAFF.

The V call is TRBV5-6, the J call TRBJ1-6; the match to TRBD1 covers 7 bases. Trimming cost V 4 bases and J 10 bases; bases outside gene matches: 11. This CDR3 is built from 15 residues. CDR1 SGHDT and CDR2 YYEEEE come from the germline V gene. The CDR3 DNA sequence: TGTGCCAGCAGCACCCCACAGGGGAAGAAATCACCCCTCCACTTT. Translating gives CASSTPQGKKSPLHF.

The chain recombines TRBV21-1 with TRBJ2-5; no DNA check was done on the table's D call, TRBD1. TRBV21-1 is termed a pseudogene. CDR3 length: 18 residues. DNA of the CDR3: TGTGCCAGCAGACCCGACAGGGGGCACGGGGGGACCCAAGAGACCCAGTACTTC. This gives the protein CASRPDRGHGGTQETQYF.

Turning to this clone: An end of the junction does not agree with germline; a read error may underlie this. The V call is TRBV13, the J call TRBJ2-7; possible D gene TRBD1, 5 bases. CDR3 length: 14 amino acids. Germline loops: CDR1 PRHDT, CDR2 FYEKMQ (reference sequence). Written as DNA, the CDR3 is TGTGCCAGCAGCCTAGGTTTCAGGGTCCGCGAGCAGTACTTC. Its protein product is CASSLGFRVREQYF.

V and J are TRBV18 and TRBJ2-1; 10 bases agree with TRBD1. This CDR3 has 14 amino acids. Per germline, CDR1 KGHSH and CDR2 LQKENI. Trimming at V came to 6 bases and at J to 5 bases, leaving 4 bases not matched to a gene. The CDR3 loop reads CASSLGQGNNEQFF. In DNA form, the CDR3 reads TGTGCCAGCTCGCTGGGACAGGGGAACAATGAGCAGTTCTTC.

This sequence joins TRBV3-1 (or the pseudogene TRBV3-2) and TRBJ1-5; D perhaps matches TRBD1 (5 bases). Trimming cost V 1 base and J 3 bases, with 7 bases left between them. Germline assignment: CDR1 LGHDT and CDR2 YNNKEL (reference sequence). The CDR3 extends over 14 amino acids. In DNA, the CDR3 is TGTGCCAGCAGCCAAGCAGGGAACAATCAGCCCCAGCATTTT. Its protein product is CASSQAGNNQPQHF.

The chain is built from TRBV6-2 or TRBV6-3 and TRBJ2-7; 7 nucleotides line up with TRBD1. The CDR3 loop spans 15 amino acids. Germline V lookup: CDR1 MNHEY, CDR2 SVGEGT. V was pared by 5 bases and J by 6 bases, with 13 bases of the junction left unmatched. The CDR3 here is CASSEMGQPPSEQYF. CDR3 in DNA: TGTGCCAGCAGTGAGATGGGACAGCCCCCTAGCGAGCAGTACTTC.

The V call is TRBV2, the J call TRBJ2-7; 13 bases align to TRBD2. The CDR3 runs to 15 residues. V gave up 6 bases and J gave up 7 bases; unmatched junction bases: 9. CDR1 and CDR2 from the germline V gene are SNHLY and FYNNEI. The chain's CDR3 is CASSATSGRAWEQYF. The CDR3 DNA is TGTGCCAGCAGCGCAACTAGCGGGAGGGCCTGGGAGCAGTACTTC. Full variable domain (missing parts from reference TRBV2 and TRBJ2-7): EPEVTQTPSHQVTQMGQEVILRCVPISNHLYFYWYRQILGQKVEFLVSFYNNEISEKSEIFDDQFSVERPDGSNFTLKIRSTKLEDSAMYFCASSATSGRAWEQYFGPGTRLTVT.

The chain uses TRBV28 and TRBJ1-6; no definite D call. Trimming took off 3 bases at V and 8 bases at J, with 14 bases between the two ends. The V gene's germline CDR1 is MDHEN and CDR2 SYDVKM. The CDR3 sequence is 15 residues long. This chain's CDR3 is CASSFNSGRDSPLHF. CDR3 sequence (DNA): TGTGCCAGCAGTTTTAATAGTGGGAGGGATTCACCCCTCCACTTT.

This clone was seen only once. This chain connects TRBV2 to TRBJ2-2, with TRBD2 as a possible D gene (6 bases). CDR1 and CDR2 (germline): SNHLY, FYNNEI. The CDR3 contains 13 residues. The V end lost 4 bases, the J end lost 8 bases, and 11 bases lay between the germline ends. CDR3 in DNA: TGTGCCAGCAGTGGGTACGGGAGTGGGGAGCTGTTTTTT. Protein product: CASSGYGSGELFF.

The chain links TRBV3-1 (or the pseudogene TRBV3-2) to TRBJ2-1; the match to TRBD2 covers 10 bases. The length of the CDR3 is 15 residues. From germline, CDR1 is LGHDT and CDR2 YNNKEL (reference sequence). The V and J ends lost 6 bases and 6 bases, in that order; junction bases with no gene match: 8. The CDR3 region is CASRLASGSPNEQFF. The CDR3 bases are TGTGCCAGCAGGTTGGCTAGCGGGAGCCCCAATGAGCAGTTCTTC.

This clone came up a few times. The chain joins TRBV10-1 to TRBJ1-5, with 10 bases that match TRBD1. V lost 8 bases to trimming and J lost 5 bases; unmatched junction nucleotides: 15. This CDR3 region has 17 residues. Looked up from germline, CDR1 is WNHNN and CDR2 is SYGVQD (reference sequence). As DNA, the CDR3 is TGCGCCAGCCCTCCCCCTGGGACAGGGGAGGCCGATCAGCCCCAGCATTTT. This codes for CASPPPGTGEADQPQHF.

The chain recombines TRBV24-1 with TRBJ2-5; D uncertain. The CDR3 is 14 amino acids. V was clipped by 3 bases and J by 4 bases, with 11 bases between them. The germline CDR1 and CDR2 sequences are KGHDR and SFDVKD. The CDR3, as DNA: TGTGCCACCAGTGATCCAACCCAAGCAGAGACCCAGTACTTC. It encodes CATSDPTQAETQYF.

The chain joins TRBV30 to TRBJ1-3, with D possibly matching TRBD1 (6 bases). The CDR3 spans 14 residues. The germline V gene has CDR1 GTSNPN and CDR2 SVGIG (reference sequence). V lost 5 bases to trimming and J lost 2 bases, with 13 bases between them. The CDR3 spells CAWDRGTAGNTIYF. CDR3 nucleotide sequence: TGTGCCTGGGATAGGGGGACGGCTGGAAACACCATATATTTT.

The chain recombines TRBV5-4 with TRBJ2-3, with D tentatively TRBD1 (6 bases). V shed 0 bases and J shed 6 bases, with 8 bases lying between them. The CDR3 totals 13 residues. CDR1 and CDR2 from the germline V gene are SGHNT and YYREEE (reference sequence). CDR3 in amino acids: CASSLVRGDTQYF. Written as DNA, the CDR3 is TGTGCCAGCAGCTTGGTCAGGGGTGATACGCAGTATTTT.

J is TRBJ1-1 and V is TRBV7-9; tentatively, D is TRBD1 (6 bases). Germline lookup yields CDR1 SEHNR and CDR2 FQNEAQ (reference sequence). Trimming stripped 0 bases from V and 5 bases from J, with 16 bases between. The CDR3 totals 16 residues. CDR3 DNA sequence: TGTGCCAGCAGCTTAGCGCTATCGGGGGGGCGAACTGAAGCTTTCTTT. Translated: CASSLALSGGRTEAFF.